This T cell receptor beta chain was retrieved from a study of healthy donors' naive CD4 and CD8 T cells. Study background: Three donor age groups were sampled: 20-25, 40-50 and 60-70 years; half female.

Each TCR library used roughly 0.45 ug of total RNA and a linear amplification protocol. One entry per CDR3 protein results from TCRdb running MiXCR on the reads. The table includes 150,000 to 200,000 distinct CDR3 sequences, about 70% detected once. V was cut by 8 bases and J by 3 bases, with 13 bases left in between. This CDR3 contains 13 residues. Per germline, CDR1 MDHEN and CDR2 SYDVKM. This rearrangement joins TRBV28 to TRBJ1-2; tentatively, D is TRBD1 (5 bases). Sequenced sample: naive CD4+ and CD8+ T cells sorted from blood, pooled from several donors. The TCR was taken from a pool of human donors in good health; the sample pools cells from several healthy donors. The CDR3 sequence is CASLPGLDYGYTF. The CDR3 region has the DNA TGTGCCAGCCTCCCGGGGCTCGACTATGGCTACACCTTC.